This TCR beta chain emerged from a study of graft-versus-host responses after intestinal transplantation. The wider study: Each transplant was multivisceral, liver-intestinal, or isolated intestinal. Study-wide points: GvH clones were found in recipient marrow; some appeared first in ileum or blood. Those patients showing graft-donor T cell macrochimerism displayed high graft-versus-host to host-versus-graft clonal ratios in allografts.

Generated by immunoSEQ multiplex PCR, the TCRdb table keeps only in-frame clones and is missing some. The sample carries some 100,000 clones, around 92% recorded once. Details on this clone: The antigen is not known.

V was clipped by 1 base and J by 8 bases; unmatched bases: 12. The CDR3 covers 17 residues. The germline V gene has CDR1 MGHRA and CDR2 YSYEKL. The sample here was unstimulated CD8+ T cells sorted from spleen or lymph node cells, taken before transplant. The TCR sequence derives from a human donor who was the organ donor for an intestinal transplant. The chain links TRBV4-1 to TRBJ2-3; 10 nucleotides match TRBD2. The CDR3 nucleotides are TGCGCCAGCAGCCAAGGAAATCTAGCGGGGGAAAAGGGTACGCAGTATTTT. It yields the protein CASSQGNLAGEKGTQYF.